Listed below are T cell receptor beta chains from one sample, sequenced in a study of cytomegalovirus exposure and HLA in healthy donors. TCRdb keeps only in-frame clones here, not all; method: immunoSEQ multiplex PCR. This table has 170,000 or so clones, 77% appearing once. The sequencing input was PBMCs. These receptors were collected from a woman in her thirties in good health and CMV-seronegative. The CDR3 runs from the conserved cysteine through the conserved F or W. D genes are given only for firm matches. Where a row states a size, it is once, few, many or the class of an expanded clone; other rows omit it.

. . TRBJ1-5 TRBV6-1 TGTGCCAGCAGTGAAGGTGGAACAGGTGGACAGCCCCAGCATTTT CASSEGGTGGQPQHF
TRBD2 . TRBJ2-2 TRBV4-3 TGCGCCAGCAGCCAAGGGTGGGGGGGAGGCGGGGAGCTGTTTTTT CASSQGWGGGGELFF
TRBD1 . TRBJ1-1 TRBV6-5 TGTGCCAGCAGTTACGGACAGGTTAACACTGAAGCTTTCTTT CASSYGQVNTEAFF
TRBD2 . TRBJ2-1 TRBV27 TGTGCCAGCAGGCCCGGGGGGTCCTACAATGAGCAGTTCTTC CASRPGGSYNEQFF
TRBD1 . TRBJ1-1 TRBV25-1 TGTGCCAGCAGTGACCCCGGGACAGGGGAGGGAAGGGCTTTCTTT CASSDPGTGEGRAFF
TRBD2 . TRBJ2-7 TRBV27 TGTGCCAGCAATGAGGTCGGGGGGGCCGTTTACGAGCAGTACTTC CASNEVGGAVYEQYF
. few TRBJ1-1 TRBV4-3 TGCGCCAGCAGTCGTACGCACAGTAAGGCTGAAGCTTTCTTT CASSRTHSKAEAFF
TRBD1 . TRBJ2-6 TRBV10-1 TGCGCCAGCAGTGAGTCGCGGGGACAGGGGATTTCTGGGGCCAACGTCCTGACTTTC CASSESRGQGISGANVLTF
TRBD1 . TRBJ1-6 TRBV7-9 TGTGCCAGCAGCTTGGACAGGGGGTATTCACCCCTCCACTTT CASSLDRGYSPLHF
TRBD2 . TRBJ2-7 TRBV7-2 TGTGCCAGCAGCTTGGCCGGGACTAGCGCTACCTACGAGCAGTACTTC CASSLAGTSATYEQYF
. few TRBJ2-5 TRBV29-1 TGCAGCGTCGCCTGGGCAGGGCGAAACCAAGAGACCCAGTACTTC CSVAWAGRNQETQYF
TRBD1 . TRBJ1-1 TRBV5-6 TGTGCCAGCAGCCAGACAGGGGGCACTGAAGCTTTCTTT CASSQTGGTEAFF
. . TRBJ1-2 TRBV7-2 TGTGCCAGCAGCAAGCAAGGACGGGGAAATATGGATGGCTACACCTTC CASSKQGRGNMDGYTF
TRBD1 . TRBJ1-1 TRBV19 TGTGCCAGTCGCCTTACCGGGACAGCAGACACTGAAGCTTTCTTT CASRLTGTADTEAFF
. . TRBJ2-7 TRBV29-1 TGCAGCGTTAGACAGGCGGAGAAGCAGTACTTC CSVRQAEKQYF
TRBD1 . TRBJ2-3 TRBV7-2 TGTGCCAGCGGAGAGGGGGCCGCAGGAGATACGCAGTATTTT CASGEGAAGDTQYF